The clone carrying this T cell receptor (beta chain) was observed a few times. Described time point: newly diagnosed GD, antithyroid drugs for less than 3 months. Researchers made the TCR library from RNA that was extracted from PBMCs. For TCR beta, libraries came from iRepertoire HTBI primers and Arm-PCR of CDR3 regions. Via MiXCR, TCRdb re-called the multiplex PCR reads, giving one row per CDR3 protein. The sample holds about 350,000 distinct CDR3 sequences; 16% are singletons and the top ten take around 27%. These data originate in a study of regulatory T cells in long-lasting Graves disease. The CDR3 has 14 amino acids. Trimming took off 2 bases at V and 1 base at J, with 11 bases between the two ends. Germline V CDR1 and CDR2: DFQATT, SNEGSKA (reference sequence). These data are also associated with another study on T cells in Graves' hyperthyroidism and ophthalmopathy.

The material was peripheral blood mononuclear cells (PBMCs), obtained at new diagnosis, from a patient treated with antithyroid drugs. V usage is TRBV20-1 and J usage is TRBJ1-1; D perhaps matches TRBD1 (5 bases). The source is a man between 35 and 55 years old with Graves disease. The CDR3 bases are TGCAGTGCTAGACAGCAGGGTAGGAACACTGAAGCTTTCTTT. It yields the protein CSARQQGRNTEAFF.